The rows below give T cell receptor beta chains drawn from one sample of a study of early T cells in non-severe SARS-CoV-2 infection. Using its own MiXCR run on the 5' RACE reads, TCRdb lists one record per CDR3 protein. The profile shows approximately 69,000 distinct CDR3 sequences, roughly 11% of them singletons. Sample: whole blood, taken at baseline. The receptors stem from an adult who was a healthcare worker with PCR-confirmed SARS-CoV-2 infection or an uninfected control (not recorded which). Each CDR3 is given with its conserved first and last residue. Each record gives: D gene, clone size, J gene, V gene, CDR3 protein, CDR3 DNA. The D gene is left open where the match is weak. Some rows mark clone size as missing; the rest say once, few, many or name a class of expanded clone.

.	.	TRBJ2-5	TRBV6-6	CASSYSLFQETQYF	TGTGCCAGCAGTTACTCCCTTTTTCAAGAGACCCAGTACTTC
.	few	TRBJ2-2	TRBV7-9	CASSKGSAGELFF	TGTGCCAGCAGTAAGGGGAGCGCCGGGGAGCTGTTTTTT
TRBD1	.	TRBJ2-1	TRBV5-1	CASSLGDRVYNEQFF	TGCGCCAGCAGCTTGGGGGACAGAGTCTACAATGAGCAGTTCTTC
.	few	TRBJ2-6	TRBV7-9	CASSPKTGSFSGANVLTF	TGTGCCAGCAGCCCAAAGACAGGATCCTTCTCTGGGGCCAACGTCCTGACTTTC
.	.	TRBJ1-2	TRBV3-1	CASSQGRGGWYGYTF	TGTGCCAGCAGCCAAGGCCGGGGGGGCTGGTATGGCTACACCTTC
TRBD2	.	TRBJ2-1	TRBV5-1	CASSLTGGPHEQFF	TGCGCCAGCAGCTTGACGGGGGGGCCACATGAGCAGTTCTTC
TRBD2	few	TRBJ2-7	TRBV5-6	CASSLAGHSELAGIYEQYF	TGTGCCAGCAGCTTGGCCGGTCACTCGGAGCTAGCGGGGATCTACGAGCAGTACTTC
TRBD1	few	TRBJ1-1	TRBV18	CASSATGINTEAFF	TGTGCCAGCTCAGCGACAGGGATAAACACTGAAGCTTTCTTT
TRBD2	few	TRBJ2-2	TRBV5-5	CASSLSSGIIGELFF	TGTGCCAGCAGCTTAAGTAGCGGGATAATCGGGGAGCTGTTTTTT
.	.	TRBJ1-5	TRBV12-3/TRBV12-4	CASSFGSAEPQHF	TGTGCCAGCAGCTTCGGGTCCGCTGAGCCCCAGCATTTT
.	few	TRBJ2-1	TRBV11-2	CASSLQVGEQFF	TGTGCCAGCAGCTTACAGGTGGGTGAGCAGTTCTTC
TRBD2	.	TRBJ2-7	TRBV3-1	CASSQAGAMYEQYF	TGTGCCAGCAGTCAAGCGGGGGCCATGTACGAGCAGTACTTC
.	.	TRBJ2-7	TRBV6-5	CASSGPYEQYF	TGTGCCAGCAGTGGACCATACGAGCAGTACTTC
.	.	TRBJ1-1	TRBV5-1	CASSLLYGGGTEAFF	TGCGCCAGCAGCTTGTTGTATGGGGGCGGCACTGAAGCTTTCTTT
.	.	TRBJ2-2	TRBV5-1	CASRWGSTGELFF	TGCGCCAGCAGATGGGGAAGCACCGGGGAGCTGTTTTTT
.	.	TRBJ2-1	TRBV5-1	CASSLVRTSSYNEQFF	TGCGCCAGCAGCTTGGTCAGGACGAGCTCCTACAATGAGCAGTTCTTC
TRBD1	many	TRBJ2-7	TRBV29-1	CSATDRETLYEQYF	TGCAGCGCCACCGACAGGGAAACCTTGTACGAGCAGTACTTC
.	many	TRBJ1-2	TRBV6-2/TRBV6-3	CASRTGDYGYTF	TGTGCCAGCAGGACGGGTGACTATGGCTACACCTTC
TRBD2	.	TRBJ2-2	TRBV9	CASRKPLGQTSAGELFF	TGTGCCAGCCGGAAGCCTCTAGGGCAGACTAGCGCCGGGGAGCTGTTTTTT
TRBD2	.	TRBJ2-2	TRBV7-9	CASSQTGLAGVIGELFF	TGTGCCAGCAGCCAAACGGGACTAGCGGGAGTGATCGGGGAGCTGTTTTTT
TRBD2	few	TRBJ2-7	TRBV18	CASSGLAGGSYEQYF	TGTGCCAGCTCGGGACTAGCGGGCGGATCCTACGAGCAGTACTTC
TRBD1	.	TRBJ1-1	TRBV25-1	CASSGTGADTEAFF	TGTGCCAGCAGTGGGACAGGGGCTGACACTGAAGCTTTCTTT
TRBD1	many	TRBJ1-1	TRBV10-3	CAISDRQGETEAFF	TGTGCCATCAGTGATAGACAGGGAGAGACTGAAGCTTTCTTT
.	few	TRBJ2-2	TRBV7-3	CASSFNPSVNTGELFF	TGTGCCAGCAGCTTTAACCCGTCAGTGAACACCGGGGAGCTGTTTTTT
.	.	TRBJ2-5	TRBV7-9	CASSLPGQVQETQYF	TGTGCCAGCAGCTTACCGGGACAAGTTCAAGAGACCCAGTACTTC
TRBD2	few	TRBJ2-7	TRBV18	CASSQGLAGGPDF	TGTGCCAGCTCACAGGGACTAGCGGGAGGGCCGGACTTC
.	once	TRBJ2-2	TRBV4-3	CASSQDYIGELFF	TGCGCCAGCAGCCAAGACTACATCGGGGAGCTGTTTTTT
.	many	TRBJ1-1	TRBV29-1	CSVDARELTEAFF	TGCAGCGTTGACGCCAGGGAGCTCACTGAAGCTTTCTTT
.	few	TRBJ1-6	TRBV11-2	CASSDRTNSPLHF	TGTGCCAGCAGCGATCGGACGAATTCACCCCTCCACTTT
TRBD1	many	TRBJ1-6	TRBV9	CASSRQGDTLYSPLHF	TGTGCCAGCAGCCGACAGGGAGATACGCTTTATTCACCCCTCCACTTT
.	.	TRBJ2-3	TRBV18	CASSHRGEDTQYF	TGTGCCAGCTCACATAGAGGGGAAGATACGCAGTATTTT
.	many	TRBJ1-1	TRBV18	CASSRGNTEAFF	TGTGCCAGCTCAAGGGGGAACACTGAAGCTTTCTTT
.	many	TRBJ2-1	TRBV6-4	CASSDGWAGEQFF	TGTGCCAGCAGTGACGGGTGGGCTGGAGAGCAGTTCTTC
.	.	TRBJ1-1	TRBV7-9	CASSHQNTEVFF	TGTGCCAGCAGCCATCAGAACACTGAAGTTTTCTTT
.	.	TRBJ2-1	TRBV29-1	CSVEQDSYNEQFF	TGCAGCGTTGAACAGGACAGCTACAATGAGCAGTTCTTC
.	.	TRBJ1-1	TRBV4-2	CASSPSTEMNTEAFF	TGTGCCAGCAGCCCGTCGACAGAGATGAACACTGAAGCTTTCTTT
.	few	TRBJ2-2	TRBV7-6	CASSLGYTGELFF	TGTGCCAGCAGCCTGGGGTACACCGGGGAGCTGTTTTTT
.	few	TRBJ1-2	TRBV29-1	CSASRDPPYGYTF	TGCAGCGCCTCAAGGGACCCTCCCTATGGCTACACCTTC
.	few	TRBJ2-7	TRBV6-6	CASTDGAGWTDEQYF	TGTGCCAGCACCGACGGTGCAGGGTGGACCGACGAGCAGTACTTC
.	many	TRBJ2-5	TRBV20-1	CSVAHLQETQYF	TGCAGTGTTGCACACCTTCAAGAGACCCAGTACTTC
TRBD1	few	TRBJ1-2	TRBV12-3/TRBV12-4	CASSRDRGPNYGYTF	TGTGCCAGCAGCCGGGACAGGGGACCAAACTATGGCTACACCTTC
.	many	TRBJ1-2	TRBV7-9	CASSPDMSYGYTF	TGTGCCAGCAGCCCGGACATGTCCTATGGCTACACCTTC
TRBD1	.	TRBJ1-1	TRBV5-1	CASSDPGQGAEAFF	TGCGCCAGCAGCGATCCGGGACAGGGCGCTGAAGCTTTCTTT
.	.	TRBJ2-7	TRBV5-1	CASSSKYEQYF	TGCGCCAGCAGCTCTAAGTACGAGCAGTACTTC
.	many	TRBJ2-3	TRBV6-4	CASSDSQGGADTQYF	TGTGCCAGCAGTGACAGCCAGGGGGGTGCAGATACGCAGTATTTT